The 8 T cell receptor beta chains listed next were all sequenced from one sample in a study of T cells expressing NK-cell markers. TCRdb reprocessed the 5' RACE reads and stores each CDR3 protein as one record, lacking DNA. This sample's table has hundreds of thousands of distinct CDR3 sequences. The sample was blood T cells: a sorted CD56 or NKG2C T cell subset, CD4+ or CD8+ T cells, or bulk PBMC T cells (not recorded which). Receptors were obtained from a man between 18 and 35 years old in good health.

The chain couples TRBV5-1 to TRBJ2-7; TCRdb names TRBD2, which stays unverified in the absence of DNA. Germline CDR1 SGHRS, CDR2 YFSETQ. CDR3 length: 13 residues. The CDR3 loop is CASSWRVAYEQYF.

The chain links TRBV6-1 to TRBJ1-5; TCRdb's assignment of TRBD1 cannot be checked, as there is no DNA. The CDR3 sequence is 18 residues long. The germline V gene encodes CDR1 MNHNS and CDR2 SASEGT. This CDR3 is CASSQNPTGVGSNQPQHF.

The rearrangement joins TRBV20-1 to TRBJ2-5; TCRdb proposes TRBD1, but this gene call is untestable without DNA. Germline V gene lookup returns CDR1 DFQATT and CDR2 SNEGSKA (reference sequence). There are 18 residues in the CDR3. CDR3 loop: CSARAYGNRDAYQETQYF.

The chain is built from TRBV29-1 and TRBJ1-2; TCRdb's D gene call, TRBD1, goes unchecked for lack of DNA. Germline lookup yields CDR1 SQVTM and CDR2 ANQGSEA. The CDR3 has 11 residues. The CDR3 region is CSVTTESGYTF.

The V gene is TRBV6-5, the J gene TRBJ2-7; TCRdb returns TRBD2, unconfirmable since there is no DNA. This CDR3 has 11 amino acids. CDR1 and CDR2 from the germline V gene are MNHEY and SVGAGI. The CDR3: CASTEGNEQYF.

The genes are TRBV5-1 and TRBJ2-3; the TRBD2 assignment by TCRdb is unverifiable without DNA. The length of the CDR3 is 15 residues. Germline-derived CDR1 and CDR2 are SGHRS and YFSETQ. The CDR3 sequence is CASSLFTSISDTQYF.

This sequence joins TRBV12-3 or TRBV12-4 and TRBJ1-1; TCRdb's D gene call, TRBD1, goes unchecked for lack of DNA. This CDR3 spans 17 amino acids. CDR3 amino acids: CASSLDRGRGRNTEAFF.

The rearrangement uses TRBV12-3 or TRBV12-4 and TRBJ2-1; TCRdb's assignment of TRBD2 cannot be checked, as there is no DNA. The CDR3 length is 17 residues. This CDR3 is CASSSTPRASGGDEQFF.